This record covers a single TCR beta chain. What it binds is not known. In the PCR, 60 Vbeta and 13 Jbeta primers were used. Using immunoSEQ multiplex PCR, the repertoire was profiled, and TCRdb retains in-frame clones only, with some absent. The top ten clones hold roughly 12% of a sample with over 95,000 clones, around 76% of them seen once. This sample was taken from a study of cytomegalovirus exposure and HLA in healthy donors. General study findings and limits: There were several of the most significant clusters that appeared linked to common viral pathogens in a later analysis.

Material for sequencing was PBMCs. This sequence originates from a woman in her 40s in good health and CMV-seropositive.

CDR3 sequence reads: CASSEQGAIPNEQFF. CDR3 sequence (DNA): TGTGCCAGCAGTGAACAGGGGGCGATCCCCAATGAGCAGTTCTTC. The chain has TRBV6-1 and TRBJ2-1, with 8 nucleotides matching TRBD1. Trimming removed 2 bases from V and 6 bases from J; junction bases left unmatched: 6. This CDR3 is built from 15 residues. Germline V CDR1 and CDR2: MNHNS, SASEGT.